The 21 T cell receptor beta chains reported below all come from one sample, sequenced in a study of regulatory T cells in long-lasting Graves disease. The time point denotes: newly diagnosed GD, antithyroid drugs for less than 3 months. After RNA was extracted from PBMCs, the TCR library was made from it. Building of the TCR beta libraries involved iRepertoire HTBI primers and Arm-PCR of CDR3 regions. TCRdb called the multiplex PCR reads again in MiXCR, with one record for every CDR3 protein. This table holds 240,000 or so distinct CDR3 sequences, around 21% found once. The source was peripheral blood mononuclear cells (PBMCs), collected at new diagnosis, from a patient treated with antithyroid drugs. Source of these receptors: a female donor with Graves disease.

This clonotype was recorded many times. The chain links TRBV27 to TRBJ1-5, with D perhaps matching TRBD1 (5 bases). In germline, CDR1 is MNHEY, CDR2 SMNVEV (reference sequence). CDR3 size: 15 residues. The V end was cut by 3 bases, the J end by 2 bases, with 11 bases between. Written as DNA, the CDR3 is TGTGCCAGCAGTTTTGGCAGGGCCGGCAATCAGCCCCAGCATTTT. It encodes CASSFGRAGNQPQHF.

This clonotype has only a few counts. A clone one base away is much larger, so this may be a read error. This chain joins TRBV20-1 and TRBJ1-2; D unclear. CDR3 size: 12 residues. Germline V lookup: CDR1 DFQATT, CDR2 SNEGSKA (reference sequence). Trimming left V 6 bases short and J 6 bases short, with 14 bases between. CDR3 residues: CSAPGEPHGYTF. CDR3 in DNA: TGCAGTGCCCCCGGCGAACCTCATGGCTACACCTTC.

This clonotype was seen a few times. CDR3 residues: CASSDRIGETQYF. DNA for the CDR3: TGCGCCAGCAGTGATCGTATTGGGGAGACCCAGTACTTC. The chain has TRBV10-1 and TRBJ2-5, with D unresolved. The CDR3 is 13 amino acids. Germline CDR1 and CDR2: WNHNN and SYGVQD (reference sequence). Trimming took 3 bases from V and 5 from J, leaving 10 bases between them.

Remarks on this clonotype: A much larger clone differs from this one at a single base, so this may be a read error. This sequence joins TRBV11-3 and TRBJ2-1; 9 bases agree with TRBD1. With 5 bases clipped from V and 10 bases from J, the junction kept 12 bases outside the gene matches. The length of the CDR3 is 15 residues. The V gene's germline CDR1 is SGHNT and CDR2 YENEEA. The CDR3 protein is CASSRIQGAMGEQFF. As DNA, the CDR3 is TGTGCCAGCAGCCGGATACAGGGGGCAATGGGCGAGCAGTTCTTC.

This clonotype was detected ten times or more. The V and J genes are TRBV4-3 and TRBJ2-2; D may be TRBD1 (7 bases). The germline V and J ends were trimmed by 0 bases and 3 bases, with 17 bases remaining between them. CDR1 LGHNA and CDR2 YSLEER come from the germline V gene. The CDR3 runs to 18 residues. The DNA for the CDR3 is TGCGCCAGCAGCCAAGAGAGGGACAGCGGGTCCCACACCGGGGAGCTGTTTTTT. It codes for CASSQERDSGSHTGELFF.

Notes on this clonotype: This may stem from a read error, because a much larger clone lies one nucleotide away. This CDR3 is missing its conserved last phenylalanine or tryptophan, likely due to a read error. The CDR3 protein is CASSLVAGVEQFS. The CDR3 DNA reads TGTGCCAGCAGCTTAGTAGCGGGAGTTGAGCAGTTCTCC. The chain combines TRBV7-2 with TRBJ2-1, with 9 bases lining up with TRBD2. Germline V gene data show CDR1 as SGHTA and CDR2 as FQGNSA. The CDR3 spans 13 residues. With 1 base clipped from V and 9 bases from J, the junction kept 1 base outside the gene matches.

The chain couples TRBV27 to TRBJ2-5, with TRBD2 matching 16 bases. CDR1 and CDR2 (germline): MNHEY, SMNVEV (reference sequence). The CDR3 sequence is 17 residues long. Trimming removed 5 bases from V and 5 bases from J; junction bases left unmatched: 8. CDR3 DNA sequence: TGTGCCAGCAGTCCTGTGGGACTAGCGGGGGGGCATGAGACCCAGTACTTC. Its protein is CASSPVGLAGGHETQYF.

This clonotype was seen ten or more times. V usage is TRBV2 and J usage is TRBJ1-4; 7 bases are shared with TRBD1. From germline, CDR1 is SNHLY and CDR2 FYNNEI. The CDR3 runs to 16 residues. After removal of 3 bases from V and 4 bases from J, the junction contained 8 bases not matched to a gene. The DNA for the CDR3 is TGTGCCAGCAGTGAGATACCGGGACAGCATAATGAAAAACTGTTTTTT. Translating gives CASSEIPGQHNEKLFF.

The table lists this clonotype with many counts. This chain joins TRBV18 and TRBJ1-5, with D perhaps TRBD1 (5 bases). Germline V lookup: CDR1 KGHSH, CDR2 LQKENI. V lost 2 bases and J lost 5, with 10 bases in between. The CDR3 loop spans 14 amino acids. The CDR3 nucleotides read TGTGCCAGCTCACCATACGGGGCGGATCAGCCCCAGCATTTT. Its protein is CASSPYGADQPQHF.

The genes are TRBV6-2 or TRBV6-3 and TRBJ2-7; D perhaps matches TRBD2 (5 bases). This CDR3 has 13 amino acids. CDR1 and CDR2 from the germline V gene are MNHEY and SVGEGT. V lost 4 bases to trimming and J lost 1 base, with 8 bases between them. This chain's CDR3 is CASSLGVSYEQYF. In DNA form, the CDR3 reads TGTGCCAGCAGTTTGGGAGTGTCCTACGAGCAGTACTTC.

This clonotype was detected only a few times. The chain uses TRBV10-2 and TRBJ2-1; D possibly matches TRBD1 or TRBD2 (5 bases each). Germline values: CDR1 WSHSY, CDR2 SAAADI. This CDR3 contains 14 residues. The V end lost 3 bases, the J end lost 7 bases, and 13 bases lay between the germline ends. The CDR3 loop is CASSDLRGGNEQFF. CDR3 DNA sequence: TGCGCCAGCAGTGATCTTAGGGGCGGGAATGAGCAGTTCTTC.

The chain combines TRBV12-3 or TRBV12-4 with TRBJ2-1; D might be TRBD1 or TRBD2, each matching 5 bases. This CDR3 comprises 17 residues. V lost 7 bases and J 0 bases, leaving 19 bases between the germline ends. CDR3 residues: CASTPGSAGSSYNEQFF. The CDR3 DNA sequence: TGTGCCAGCACCCCTGGCAGCGCAGGGAGCTCCTACAATGAGCAGTTCTTC.

The CDR3 DNA follows: TGTGCCAGCAGTGAAAACCGGGGTGCATATGGCTACACCTTC. Its translation: CASSENRGAYGYTF. The gene calls are TRBV6-1 and TRBJ1-2; D remains unclear. Per the germline V gene, CDR1 is MNHNS and CDR2 is SASEGT. Trimming took 2 bases from V and 5 from J, leaving 12 bases between them. The length of the CDR3 is 14 residues.

Points on this clonotype: Given a much more abundant clone one base away, this may be a read error. This chain joins TRBV20-1 and TRBJ2-7; D is tentatively TRBD1 or TRBD2 (6 bases each). This CDR3 has 13 amino acids. Looked up from germline, CDR1 is DFQATT and CDR2 is SNEGSKA (reference sequence). The CDR3 DNA reads TGCAGTGCTAGAGATTACGGGGGCTACGAGCAGCACTTC. Residues: CSARDYGGYEQHF.

This clonotype was detected ten times or more. The chain combines TRBV12-3 or TRBV12-4 with TRBJ2-1, with D unclear. The CDR3 consists of 15 residues. The V end was cut by 6 bases, the J end by 8 bases, with 20 bases between. CDR3 sequence (DNA): TGTGCCAGCAGCCGAACTACCCGACCTCGGGATGAGCAGTTCTTC. As protein: CASSRTTRPRDEQFF.

Many counts were recorded for this clonotype. The rearrangement uses TRBV2 and TRBJ1-3; D might be TRBD1 (5 bases). This CDR3 comprises 13 residues. The ends were cut back, 6 bases at V and 7 bases at J, with 13 bases in the middle. Germline CDR1 is SNHLY and CDR2 is FYNNEI. The CDR3 spells CASRRQGGNTIYF. Here the CDR3 DNA reads TGTGCCAGCAGGCGTCAGGGTGGGAACACCATATATTTT. The complete variable domain, with remaining parts taken from reference TRBV2 and TRBJ1-3, reads EPEVTQTPSHQVTQMGQEVILRCVPISNHLYFYWYRQILGQKVEFLVSFYNNEISEKSEIFDDQFSVERPDGSNFTLKIRSTKLEDSAMYFCASRRQGGNTIYFGEGSWLTVV.

In its sample, this clonotype was seen many times. This sequence joins TRBV6-2 or TRBV6-3 and TRBJ2-4, with 12 bases identical to TRBD1. The length of the CDR3 is 16 residues. Unmatched junction bases numbered 11, after V lost 6 bases and J lost 8 bases. The germline CDR1 and CDR2 sequences are MNHEY and SVGEGT. Here the CDR3 DNA reads TGTGCCAGCAGCCCAGGGGGACAGGGGGCGTCGGACATTCAGTACTTC. Its translation: CASSPGGQGASDIQYF.

A remark on this clonotype: With a much larger clone just one base away, this may be a read error. This chain connects TRBV4-3 to TRBJ1-4; 10 nucleotides match TRBD1. The CDR3 runs to 14 residues. In germline, CDR1 is LGHNA, CDR2 YSLEER. V shed 3 bases and J 7 bases; nucleotides not matched to a gene: 2. The CDR3 region has the DNA TGCGCCAGCAGCCATGGGGACAGGGGTGAAAAACTGTTTTTT. This codes for CASSHGDRGEKLFF.

This chain joins TRBV7-2 and TRBJ2-3, with 9 bases matching TRBD2. After removal of 5 bases from V and 0 bases from J, the junction contained 15 bases not matched to a gene. The CDR3 totals 19 residues. Germline values: CDR1 SGHTA, CDR2 FQGNSA. The CDR3 DNA reads as TGTGCCAGCAGCAAAAGTGTGGCTAGCGGGGAACTTAGCACAGATACGCAGTATTTT. It encodes CASSKSVASGELSTDTQYF.

The table lists this clonotype with many counts. An end of the junction does not agree with germline; a read error may underlie this. The gene calls are TRBV2 and TRBJ1-2; D is ambiguous. Germline V lookup: CDR1 SNHLY, CDR2 FYNNEI. The length of the CDR3 is 12 residues. CDR3 nucleotide sequence: TGTGCCAGCAGGGAAGCTAACTATGGCTACACCTTC. Translated, it gives CASREANYGYTF. Using reference TRBV2 and TRBJ1-2 for the parts outside the CDR3, the full variable domain is EPEVTQTPSHQVTQMGQEVILRCVPISNHLYFYWYRQILGQKVEFLVSFYNNEISEKSEIFDDQFSVERPDGSNFTLKIRSTKLEDSAMYFCASREANYGYTFGSGTRLTVV.

At least ten counts were recorded for this clonotype. This rearrangement joins TRBV2 to TRBJ2-1, with D possibly being TRBD1 (5 bases). Germline CDR1 is SNHLY and CDR2 is FYNNEI. The CDR3 has 12 residues. V gave up 8 bases and J gave up 6 bases, with 11 bases separating them. CDR3 loop: CASGTGGNEQFF. CDR3 bases: TGTGCCAGCGGAACAGGTGGCAATGAGCAGTTCTTC.